This T cell receptor (beta chain) was identified during a study of shared clonotypes between healthy human individuals. Across the study: Each donor had three CD4 naive, three CD4 memory, two CD8 naive and one CD8 memory plate.

The table came from immunoSEQ multiplex PCR; TCRdb's copy has only in-frame clones and leaves some out. The sample consists of hundreds of thousands of clones, 90% to 96% of them appearing once. The germline V gene encodes CDR1 SQVTM and CDR2 ANQGSEA. The junction had 18 bases not matched to a gene; V was cut back by 3 bases and J by 5 bases. The CDR3 has 17 amino acids. The V and J genes are TRBV29-1 and TRBJ2-5, with 7 bases identical to TRBD2. Material for sequencing was naive CD4+ T cells sorted from blood. As to subset: CD45RA+ positively selected. The TCR originated in a woman between 25 and 40 years old in good health. This CDR3 is CSVDAQRGPPGGETQYF. CDR3 bases: TGCAGCGTTGATGCTCAGCGGGGCCCTCCTGGGGGGGAGACCCAGTACTTC.